These T cell receptor beta chains were read from a single sample in a study of blood T cell repertoires in COVID-19. The assay was immunoSEQ multiplex PCR, and TCRdb's table has in-frame clones only and misses some. The sample shows 100,000 to 150,000 clones, 55% to 70% of them seen only once. Sequenced sample: peripheral blood. Every receptor here comes from a woman in her seventies with acute or convalescent COVID-19. Each CDR3 is given without its conserved first and last residue.

j_call,v_call,cdr3_aa
TRBJ2-2,TRBV5-1,ASSPPGLAGGAGELF
TRBJ2-1,TRBV24-1,ATSDLQGLAGGPRADEQF
TRBJ1-5,TRBV10-3,AISGRGDQPQH
TRBJ1-1,TRBV30,AWRGGGRLNTEAF
TRBJ1-4,TRBV27,ASRRDLTGGEWQTNEKLF
TRBJ1-1,TRBV7-9,ASSLRGENTEAF
TRBJ2-1,TRBV19,ASSTGASPRDEQF
TRBJ1-4,TRBV30,AWSSPQGEKLF
TRBJ1-5,TRBV2,ASSEEGVPASPRH
TRBJ2-7,TRBV28,ASTRTSGSFNEQY
TRBJ2-2,TRBV2,ASFGPGGGELF
TRBJ2-1,TRBV6-2/TRBV6-3,ASSPGLYQQF